Reported below is one TCR beta chain. Antigen unknown. Via CD45RO/CCR7/CD25/CD127/CD95/CD27, cells of the CD4+ naive, central memory, regulatory and stem cell-like memory subsets were sorted. Every isolated RNA sample was fully reverse transcribed, so sequencing captured expressed TCRB transcripts. The protocol was immunoSEQ multiplex PCR, while the TCRdb copy is restricted to in-frame clones and leaves out a portion. Of tens of thousands of clones detected, about 50% appear once; the ten largest clones hold 0.25%. These data originate in a study of beta chain features in type 1 diabetes. Broader study findings: Among type 1 diabetes patients, VDJ junctions had fewer insertions and more deletions. Patients with Type 1 diabetes showed moderately but significantly shorter TCRB CDR3s in all four CD4+ subsets.

The source is a woman between 25 and 40 years old in good health. Specimen: stem cell memory CD4+ T cells from blood.

CDR3 sequence (DNA): TGCGCCAGCAGCGCAGACCAGCGTCCTCGGTTCTTC. Its protein product is CASSADQRPRFF. V is TRBV5-1 and J is TRBJ2-1; D ambiguous. This CDR3 region has 12 residues. CDR1 is SGHRS and CDR2 is YFSETQ in the germline V gene. V gave up 4 bases and J gave up 15 bases, with 17 bases separating them.